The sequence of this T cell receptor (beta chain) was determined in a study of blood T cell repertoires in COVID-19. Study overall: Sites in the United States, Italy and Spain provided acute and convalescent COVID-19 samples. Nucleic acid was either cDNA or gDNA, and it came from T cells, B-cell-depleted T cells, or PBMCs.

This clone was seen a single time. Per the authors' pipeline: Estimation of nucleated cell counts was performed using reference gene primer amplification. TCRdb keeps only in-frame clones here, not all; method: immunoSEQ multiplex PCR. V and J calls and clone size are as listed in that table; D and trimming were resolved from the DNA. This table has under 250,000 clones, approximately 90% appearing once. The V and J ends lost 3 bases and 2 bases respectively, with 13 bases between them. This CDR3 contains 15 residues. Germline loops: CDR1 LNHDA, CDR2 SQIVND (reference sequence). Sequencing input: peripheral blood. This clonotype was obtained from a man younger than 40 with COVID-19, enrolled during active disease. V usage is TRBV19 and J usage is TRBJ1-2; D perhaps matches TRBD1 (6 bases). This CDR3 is CASSIETGTNYGYTF. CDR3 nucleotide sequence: TGTGCCAGTAGTATTGAGACAGGAACAAACTATGGCTACACCTTC.